The clone carrying this T cell receptor beta chain was observed at least ten times. The source of the sample is a study of Graves' ophthalmopathy and Graves' hyperthyroidism. CDR1 and CDR2 (germline): SGDLS, YYNGEE. V dropped 0 bases and J dropped 4 bases, with 10 bases sitting between them. This CDR3 has 14 residues. The study amplified TCR beta CDR3 regions using RNA transcripts. The workflow started with a first-round RT-PCR run with HTBI primers and then moved on to a second-round multiplex PCR. Each CDR3 protein gets one entry after TCRdb re-called the multiplex PCR reads with MiXCR. The data show roughly 420,000 distinct CDR3 sequences, about 21% seen once. The diagnostic workup employed clinical symptoms, serum thyroxine, TRAb, thyroid ultrasound and orbital computed tomography.

The source material was peripheral blood. The chain uses TRBV9 and TRBJ2-5, with D unclear. This receptor was taken from a woman aged 18 to 35 with stable Graves' hyperthyroidism. The CDR3 loop is CASSVGPTSETQYF. The CDR3 DNA reads as TGTGCCAGCAGCGTAGGGCCGACCTCAGAGACCCAGTACTTC.